The 11 T cell receptor beta chains in this list originate from one sample, sequenced in a study of T-cell reconstitution after alpha-beta-depleted transplantation in children. A library of TCRbeta sequences, prepared with unique molecular identifiers, was generated. TCRdb used MiXCR to reprocess the PCR reads, holding one entry per CDR3 protein. Of 750,000 to 950,000 distinct CDR3 sequences detected, approximately 15% appear once; the ten largest clones hold about 4.6%. The starting material was PBMCs, mostly from graft donor cells, obtained 360 days after TCRalphabeta/CD19-depleted stem cell transplant. Receptors were obtained from a male patient between 5 and 17 years old who had a stem cell transplant for acute lymphoblastic leukemia, so the T cells may come from the graft donor.

The chain carries TRBV7-8 and TRBJ2-7; TRBD2 matches at 9 bases. The trim removed 3 bases at V and 3 bases at J, leaving 6 bases unmatched. In germline, CDR1 is SGHVS, CDR2 FQNEAQ. The CDR3 runs 15 residues. This CDR3 is CASSFRAGGHYEQYF. CDR3 bases: TGTGCCAGCAGCTTTAGAGCGGGAGGCCACTACGAGCAGTACTTC.

This clonotype appeared a few times. The V and J genes are TRBV7-6 and TRBJ2-5; 12 bases line up with TRBD2. V shed 4 bases and J 3 bases; nucleotides not matched to a gene: 3. The germline V gene has CDR1 SGHVS and CDR2 FNYEAQ. The CDR3 has 15 residues. As DNA, the CDR3 is TGTGCCAGCAGCTCCAGACTAGCGGGAGAAGAGACCCAGTACTTC. Its translation: CASSSRLAGEETQYF.

The J gene is TRBJ2-5, the V gene TRBV20-1; the D gene is possibly TRBD2 (6 bases). The V and J ends lost 6 bases and 5 bases respectively, with 13 bases between them. CDR1 and CDR2 from the germline V gene are DFQATT and SNEGSKA (reference sequence). CDR3 size: 12 residues. The chain's CDR3 is CSAGDSLETQYF. The CDR3 region has the DNA TGCAGTGCGGGGGACTCGTTGGAGACCCAGTACTTC.

This chain joins TRBV4-1 and TRBJ2-2; D gene ambiguous. With 4 bases removed from V and 8 bases from J, the gap between germline ends came to 11 bases. Germline V gives CDR1 MGHRA, CDR2 YSYEKL. The CDR3 has 13 amino acids. CDR3 protein: CASSRTAEGELFF. Here the CDR3 DNA reads TGCGCCAGCAGCCGGACGGCGGAGGGGGAGCTGTTTTTT.

This clonotype occurred a few times. The chain recombines TRBV20-1 with TRBJ2-2; perhaps TRBD2 as D (5 bases). Trimming took 0 bases from V and 4 from J, leaving 18 bases between them. Germline V gene data show CDR1 as DFQATT and CDR2 as SNEGSKA (reference sequence). This CDR3 has 17 residues. CDR3 in amino acids: CSARDPLAGSATGELFF. In nucleotides, the CDR3 is TGCAGTGCTAGAGATCCGTTAGCTGGGAGCGCCACCGGGGAGCTGTTTTTT.

The chain recombines TRBV5-1 with TRBJ1-2; D unresolved. V was pared by 2 bases and J by 4 bases, with 15 bases between. Germline V gene data show CDR1 as SGHRS and CDR2 as YFSETQ. The CDR3 runs to 15 residues. The CDR3: CASSFSGSGIYGYTF. The CDR3 coding sequence is TGCGCCAGCAGCTTCTCGGGGTCCGGTATCTATGGCTACACCTTC.

The genes are TRBV4-2 and TRBJ2-2, with TRBD2 matching over 10 bases. Germline assignment: CDR1 LGHNA and CDR2 YNFKEQ. CDR3 length equals 17 residues. V lost 5 bases, J lost 5 bases, and 11 bases stayed unmatched. The CDR3 loop is CASSSWLAGVETGELFF. In nucleotides, the CDR3 is TGTGCCAGCAGCTCTTGGCTAGCGGGAGTAGAAACCGGGGAGCTGTTTTTT.

The chain uses TRBV29-1 and TRBJ1-1; unclear D gene. The V gene's germline CDR1 is SQVTM and CDR2 ANQGSEA. V was clipped by 0 bases and J by 6 bases, with 8 bases between them. This CDR3 has 12 residues. The DNA of the CDR3 is TGCAGCGTTGAAGAGGGGTACCCTGAAGCTTTCTTT. The encoded protein is CSVEEGYPEAFF.

The chain recombines TRBV11-1 with TRBJ2-2; TRBD2 matches 15 bases. The CDR3 consists of 20 residues. V trimming: 6 bases; J trimming: 2 bases; junction bases outside the gene matches: 13. The germline V gene has CDR1 SGHAT and CDR2 FQDESV (reference sequence). Here the CDR3 reads CASRDFASGLAGGNTGELFF. CDR3 nucleotides: TGTGCCAGCAGGGACTTCGCTTCGGGACTAGCGGGAGGCAACACCGGGGAGCTGTTTTTT.

The rearrangement joins TRBV12-3 or TRBV12-4 to TRBJ2-3; the D is unclear. This CDR3 region has 12 residues. Trimming removed 5 bases from V and 13 bases from J, with 16 bases in between. CDR3 DNA sequence: TGTGCCAGCAGTACTACTAACAAGGGAAAGTATTTT. This gives the protein CASSTTNKGKYF.

The sample holds a few counts of this clonotype. The chain recombines TRBV10-3 with TRBJ1-1, with D unclear. Trimming pared 8 bases from V and 4 bases from J, leaving 11 bases between. Germline values: CDR1 ENHRY, CDR2 SYGVKD. The CDR3 has 12 amino acids. Here the CDR3 reads CAILGSTTEAFF. CDR3 coding DNA: TGTGCCATCCTGGGATCGACCACTGAAGCTTTCTTT.